Sequencing of this TCR beta chain was carried out in a study of T-cell memory formation after mild COVID-19 (dated by TCRdb to the early 2020s). Looking at the study overall: Most TCR sequence clusters were specific to one of the two donors. The cohort was made up of two young adult volunteers, one female and one male, who were previously healthy. Longitudinal TCRalpha and TCRbeta repertoire sequencing tracked T-cell clones expanding and contracting after mild COVID-19 in a couple of donors.

General conclusions and limits of the study: Some responding clones were detected in pre-infection memory, suggesting pre-existing cross-reactive memory T cells joined the SARS-CoV-2 response. Clones contracting from day 15 to 85 had balanced CD4/CD8 phenotypes, while a second wave expanding from day 15 to 37 was biased towards CD4+. SARS-CoV-2 specificity was not confirmed for the second-wave clones peaking on day 37. Contracting CD4+ clones were located mainly in the CM and EM memory subsets, whereas CD8+ clones were found to be enriched in EMRA. The study included only a couple of mild cases, and larger cohorts that include severe cases with pre-infection samples were judged to be necessary.

From the cysteine up to the phenylalanine, the CDR3 has a length of 16 residues. The read is trimmed to its CDR3 DNA, 48 bases read in frame from base 1. Clipping removes 1 base from V and 2 bases from J, with 6 as the unmatched junction base count. The germline V gene encodes CDR1 SGHAT and CDR2 FQNNGV. Ficoll-Paque density gradient centrifugation was used to isolate PBMCs. In its sample, this clonotype was seen a few times. Its target antigen remains unknown. No base-level quality is on record; no much larger clone is a single base apart. Sequenced on an Illumina NovaSeq 6000. TCRalpha and TCRbeta cDNA libraries were built by 5'RACE with constant-segment primers, adding sample barcodes and unique molecular identifiers. Trizol reagent was used to extract RNA from every sample. Library amplification was performed in two PCR steps, and a second sample barcode and Illumina TruSeq adapters were introduced in the second step. Libraries were sequenced on an Illumina NovaSeq with 2 x 150 bp paired-end reads. On the study's bioinformatics: With migec v1.2.7, reads were demultiplexed and then collapsed into UMI-guided consensus sequences. With mixcr v2.1.11, UMI consensuses were aligned to TRA and TRB V and J templates and assembled into clonotypes. Clonotypes were classified as expanded or contracted when called significant by both edgeR and NoisET, with noise models trained on biological replicates. edgeR calls used a false discovery rate-adjusted p below 0.01 and a log2 fold-change threshold of 1. As an exploratory analysis of dynamics, max-normalized trajectories of the 1000 most abundant clonotypes were examined by PCA with hierarchical clustering. The CD4 or CD8 phenotype of responding clones was assigned using the separately sequenced CD4+ and CD8+ repertoires. TCRdb took the public reads, trimmed them with fastp at Q25, ran MiXCR for clone calling and kept in-frame beta chains. Every entry covers one CDR3 protein and lists the most common genes and DNA from its rows. In this record, the V and J calls reflect TCRdb's handling and not the investigators' own analysis. The sample profile shows about 120,000 distinct CDR3 sequences; roughly 15% of them were found once. The ten biggest clones cover 11% to 15% of the sample.

What was sequenced was PBMCs or a T cell subset sorted from them (not recorded which). The sequence came from an adult woman who had mild COVID-19 (a few samples of this study predate the infection). The sample titles of this study are shuffled in the database, so cell type and time point are left out; the donor was told from shared clones. The rearrangement combines TRBV11-2 with TRBJ2-3, and TRBD1 matches 7 of the central bases. The DNA sequence reads TGTGCCAGCAGCTTAGGTATACAGGGGCCCACAGATACGCAGTATTTT. The encoded protein is CASSLGIQGPTDTQYF. Reference TRBV11-2 and TRBJ2-3 proteins supply the regions before and after the CDR3; the full variable domain is: EAGVAQSPRYKIIEKRQSVAFWCNPISGHATLYWYQQILGQGPKLLIQFQNNGVVDDSQLPKDRFSAERLKGVDSTLKIQPAKLEDSAVYLCASSLGIQGPTDTQYFGPGTRLTVL.